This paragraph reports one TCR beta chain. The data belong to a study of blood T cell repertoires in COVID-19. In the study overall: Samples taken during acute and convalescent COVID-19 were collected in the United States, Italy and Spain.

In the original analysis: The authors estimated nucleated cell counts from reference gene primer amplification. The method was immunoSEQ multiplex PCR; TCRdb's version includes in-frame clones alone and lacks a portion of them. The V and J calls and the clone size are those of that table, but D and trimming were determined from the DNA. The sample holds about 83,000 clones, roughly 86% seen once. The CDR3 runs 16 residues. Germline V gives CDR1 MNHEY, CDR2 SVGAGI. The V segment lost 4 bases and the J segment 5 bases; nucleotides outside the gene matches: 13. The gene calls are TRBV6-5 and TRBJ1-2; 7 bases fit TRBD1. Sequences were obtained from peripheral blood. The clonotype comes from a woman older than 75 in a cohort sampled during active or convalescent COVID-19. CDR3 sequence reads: CASSSFLYGTAYGYTF. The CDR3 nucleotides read TGTGCCAGCAGTTCATTCCTTTACGGGACAGCATATGGCTACACCTTC.